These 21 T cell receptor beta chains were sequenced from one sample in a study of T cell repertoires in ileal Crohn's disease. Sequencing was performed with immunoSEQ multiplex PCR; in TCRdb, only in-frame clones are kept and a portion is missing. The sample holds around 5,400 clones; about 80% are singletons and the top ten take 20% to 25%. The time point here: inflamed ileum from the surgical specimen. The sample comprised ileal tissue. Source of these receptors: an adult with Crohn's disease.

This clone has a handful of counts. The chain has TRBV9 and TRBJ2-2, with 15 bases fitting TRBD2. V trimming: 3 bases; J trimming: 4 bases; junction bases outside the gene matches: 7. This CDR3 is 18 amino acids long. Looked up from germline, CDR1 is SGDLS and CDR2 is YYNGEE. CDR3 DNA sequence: TGTGCCAGCAGCGGGACTAGCGGGGGGGTTCTTGGCACCGGGGAGCTGTTTTTT. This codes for CASSGTSGGVLGTGELFF.

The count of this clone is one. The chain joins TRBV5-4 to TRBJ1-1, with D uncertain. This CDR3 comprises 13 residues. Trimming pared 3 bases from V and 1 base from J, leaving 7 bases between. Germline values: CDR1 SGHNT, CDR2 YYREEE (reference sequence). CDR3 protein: CASSSPGNTEAFF. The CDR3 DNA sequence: TGTGCCAGCAGCTCGCCGGGGAACACTGAAGCTTTCTTT.

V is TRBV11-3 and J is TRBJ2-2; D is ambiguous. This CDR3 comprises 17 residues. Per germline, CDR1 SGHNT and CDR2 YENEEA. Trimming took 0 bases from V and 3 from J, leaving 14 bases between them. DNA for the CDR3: TGTGCCAGCAGCTTAGATCGGGCCCAGTCGGACACCGGGGAGCTGTTTTTT. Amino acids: CASSLDRAQSDTGELFF.

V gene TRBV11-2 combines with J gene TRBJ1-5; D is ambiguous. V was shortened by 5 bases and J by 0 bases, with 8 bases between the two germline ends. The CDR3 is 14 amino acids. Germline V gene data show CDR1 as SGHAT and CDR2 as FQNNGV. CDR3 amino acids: CASSNSFSNQPQHF. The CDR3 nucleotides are TGTGCCAGCAGCAACAGTTTTAGCAATCAGCCCCAGCATTTT. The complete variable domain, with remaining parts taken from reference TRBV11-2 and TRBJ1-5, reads EAGVAQSPRYKIIEKRQSVAFWCNPISGHATLYWYQQILGQGPKLLIQFQNNGVVDDSQLPKDRFSAERLKGVDSTLKIQPAKLEDSAVYLCASSNSFSNQPQHFGDGTRLSIL.

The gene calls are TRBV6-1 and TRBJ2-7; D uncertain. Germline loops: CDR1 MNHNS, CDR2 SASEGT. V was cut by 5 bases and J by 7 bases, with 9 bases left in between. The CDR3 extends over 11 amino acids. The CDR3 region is CASSSEGEQYF. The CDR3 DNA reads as TGTGCCAGCAGTTCCGAAGGGGAGCAGTACTTC.

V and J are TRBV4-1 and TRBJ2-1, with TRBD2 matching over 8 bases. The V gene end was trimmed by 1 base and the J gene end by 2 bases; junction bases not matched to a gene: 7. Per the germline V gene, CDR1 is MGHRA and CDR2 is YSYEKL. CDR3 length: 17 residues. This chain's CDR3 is CASSQAKAGAPYNEQFF. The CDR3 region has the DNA TGCGCCAGCAGCCAAGCTAAAGCGGGGGCGCCCTACAATGAGCAGTTCTTC.

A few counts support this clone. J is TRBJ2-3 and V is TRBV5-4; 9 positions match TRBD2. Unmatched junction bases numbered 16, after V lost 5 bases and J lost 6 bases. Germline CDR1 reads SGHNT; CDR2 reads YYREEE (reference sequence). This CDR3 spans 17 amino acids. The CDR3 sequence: CASRAGGRNWAIDTQYF. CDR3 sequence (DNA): TGTGCCAGCAGGGCGGGGGGGCGGAATTGGGCCATTGATACGCAGTATTTT.

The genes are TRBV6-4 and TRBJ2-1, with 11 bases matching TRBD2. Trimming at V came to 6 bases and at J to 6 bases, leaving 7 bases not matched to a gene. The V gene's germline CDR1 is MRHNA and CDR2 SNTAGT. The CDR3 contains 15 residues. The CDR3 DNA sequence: TGTGCCAGCAGCTTAACTAGCGGGGGAATCAATGAGCAGTTCTTC. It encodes CASSLTSGGINEQFF.

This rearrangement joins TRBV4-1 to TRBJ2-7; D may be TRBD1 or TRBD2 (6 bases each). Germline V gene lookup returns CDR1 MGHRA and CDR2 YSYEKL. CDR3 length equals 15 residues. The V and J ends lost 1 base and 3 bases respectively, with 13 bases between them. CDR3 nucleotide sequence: TGCGCCAGCAGCCAAGGGGGAGGACAGAGCTACGAGCAGTACTTC. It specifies CASSQGGGQSYEQYF.

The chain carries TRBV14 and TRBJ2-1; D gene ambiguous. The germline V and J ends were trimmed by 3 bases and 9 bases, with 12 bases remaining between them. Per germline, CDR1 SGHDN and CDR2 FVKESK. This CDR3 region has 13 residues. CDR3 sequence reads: CASSHLLDSEQFF. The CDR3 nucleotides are TGTGCCAGCAGCCACCTGCTAGATTCTGAGCAGTTCTTC.

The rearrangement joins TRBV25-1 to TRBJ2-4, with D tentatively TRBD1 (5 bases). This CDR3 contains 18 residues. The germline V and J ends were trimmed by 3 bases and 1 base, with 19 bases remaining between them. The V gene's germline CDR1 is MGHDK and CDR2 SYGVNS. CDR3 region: CASSDSRALSWAKNIQYF. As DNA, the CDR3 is TGTGCCAGCAGTGACTCCAGGGCCCTAAGTTGGGCCAAAAACATTCAGTACTTC.

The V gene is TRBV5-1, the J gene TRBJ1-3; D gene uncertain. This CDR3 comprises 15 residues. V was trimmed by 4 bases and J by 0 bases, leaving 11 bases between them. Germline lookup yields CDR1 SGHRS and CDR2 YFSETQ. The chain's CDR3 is CASSRGTDSGNTIYF. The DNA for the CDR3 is TGCGCCAGCAGCCGCGGCACTGACTCTGGAAACACCATATATTTT. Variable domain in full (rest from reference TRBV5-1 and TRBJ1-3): KAGVTQTPRYLIKTRGQQVTLSCSPISGHRSVSWYQQTPGQGLQFLFEYFSETQRNKGNFPGRFSGRQFSNSRSEMNVSTLELGDSALYLCASSRGTDSGNTIYFGEGSWLTVV.

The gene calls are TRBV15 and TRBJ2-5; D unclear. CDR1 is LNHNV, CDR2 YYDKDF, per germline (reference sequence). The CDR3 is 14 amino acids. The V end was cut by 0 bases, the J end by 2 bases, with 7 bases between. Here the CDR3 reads CATSRDIGQETQYF. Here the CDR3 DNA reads TGTGCCACCAGCAGAGATATCGGTCAAGAGACCCAGTACTTC.

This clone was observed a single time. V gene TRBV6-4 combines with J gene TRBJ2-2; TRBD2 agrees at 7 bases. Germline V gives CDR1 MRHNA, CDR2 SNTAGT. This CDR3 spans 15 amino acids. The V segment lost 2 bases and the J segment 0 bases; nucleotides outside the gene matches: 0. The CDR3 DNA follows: TGTGCCAGCAGTGACGGACTAGCGAACACCGGGGAGCTGTTTTTT. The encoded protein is CASSDGLANTGELFF.

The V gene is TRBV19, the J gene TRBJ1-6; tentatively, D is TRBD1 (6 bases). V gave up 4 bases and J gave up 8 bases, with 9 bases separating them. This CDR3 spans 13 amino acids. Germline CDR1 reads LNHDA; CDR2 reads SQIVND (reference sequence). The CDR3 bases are TGTGCCAGTAGTAGCCAGGGGCATTCACCCCTCCACTTT. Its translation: CASSSQGHSPLHF.

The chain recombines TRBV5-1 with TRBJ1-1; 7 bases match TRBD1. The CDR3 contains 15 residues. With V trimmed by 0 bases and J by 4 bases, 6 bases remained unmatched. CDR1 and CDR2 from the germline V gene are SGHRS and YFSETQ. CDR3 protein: CASSLAIQGTTEAFF. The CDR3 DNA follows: TGCGCCAGCAGCTTGGCCATACAGGGGACCACTGAAGCTTTCTTT.

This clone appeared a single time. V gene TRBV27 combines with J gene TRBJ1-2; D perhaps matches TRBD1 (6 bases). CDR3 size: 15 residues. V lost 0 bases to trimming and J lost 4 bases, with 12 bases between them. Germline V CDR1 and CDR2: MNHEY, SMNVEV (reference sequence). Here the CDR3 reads CASSLSRNRAYGYTF. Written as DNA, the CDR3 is TGTGCCAGCAGTTTATCACGGAACAGGGCCTATGGCTACACCTTC.

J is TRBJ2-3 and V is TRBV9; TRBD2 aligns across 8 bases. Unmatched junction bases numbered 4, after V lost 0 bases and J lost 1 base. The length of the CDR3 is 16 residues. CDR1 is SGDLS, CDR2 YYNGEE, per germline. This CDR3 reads CASSVGDSGGTDTQYF. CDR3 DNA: TGTGCCAGCAGCGTAGGCGATAGCGGGGGCACAGATACGCAGTATTTT.

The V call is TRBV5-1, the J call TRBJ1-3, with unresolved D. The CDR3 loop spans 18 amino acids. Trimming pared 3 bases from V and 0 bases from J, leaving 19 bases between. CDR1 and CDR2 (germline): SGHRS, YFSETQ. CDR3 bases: TGCGCCAGCAGCTCAGAAAACTATATGACAAGCTCTGGAAACACCATATATTTT. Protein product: CASSSENYMTSSGNTIYF. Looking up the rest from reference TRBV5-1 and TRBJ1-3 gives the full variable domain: KAGVTQTPRYLIKTRGQQVTLSCSPISGHRSVSWYQQTPGQGLQFLFEYFSETQRNKGNFPGRFSGRQFSNSRSEMNVSTLELGDSALYLCASSSENYMTSSGNTIYFGEGSWLTVV.

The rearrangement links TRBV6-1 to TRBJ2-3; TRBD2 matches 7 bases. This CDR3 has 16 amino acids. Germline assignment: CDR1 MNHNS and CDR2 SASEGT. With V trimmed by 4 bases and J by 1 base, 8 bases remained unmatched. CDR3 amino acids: CASSGEAGLRTDTQYF. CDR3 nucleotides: TGTGCCAGCAGTGGAGAAGCGGGACTCCGCACAGATACGCAGTATTTT.

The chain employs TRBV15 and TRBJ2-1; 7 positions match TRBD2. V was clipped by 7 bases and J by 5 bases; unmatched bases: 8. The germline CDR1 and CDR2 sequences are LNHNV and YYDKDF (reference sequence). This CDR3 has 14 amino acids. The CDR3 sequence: CATTPRREHNEQFF. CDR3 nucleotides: TGTGCCACCACCCCGAGGCGGGAGCACAATGAGCAGTTCTTC.